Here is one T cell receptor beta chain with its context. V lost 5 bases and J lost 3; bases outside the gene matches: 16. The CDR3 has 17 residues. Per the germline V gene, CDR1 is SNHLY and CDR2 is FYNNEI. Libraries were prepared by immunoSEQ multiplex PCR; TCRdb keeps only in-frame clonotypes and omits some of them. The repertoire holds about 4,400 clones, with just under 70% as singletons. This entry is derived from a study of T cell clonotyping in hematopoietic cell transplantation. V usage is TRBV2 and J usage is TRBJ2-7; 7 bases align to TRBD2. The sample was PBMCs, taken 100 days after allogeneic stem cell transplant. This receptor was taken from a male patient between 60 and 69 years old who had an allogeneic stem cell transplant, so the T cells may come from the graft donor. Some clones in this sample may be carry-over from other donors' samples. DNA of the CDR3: TGTGCCAGCAGTCCGACGTATTATACAGCGGGATACTACGAGCAGTACTTC. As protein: CASSPTYYTAGYYEQYF.